Below are 2 T cell receptor beta chains sequenced from a single sample in a study of T-cell memory formation after mild COVID-19. TCRdb re-derived calls from the 5' RACE reads in MiXCR, one entry per CDR3 protein. This table holds around 140,000 distinct CDR3 sequences, roughly 6.2% found once. The sequenced sample consisted of PBMCs or a T cell subset sorted from them (not recorded which). Source of these receptors: an adult woman who had mild COVID-19 (a few samples of this study predate the infection). Cell type and time point are not known.

The chain carries TRBV7-2 and TRBJ1-5; D is ambiguous. Trimming took 4 bases from V and 3 from J, leaving 10 bases between them. The length of the CDR3 is 14 residues. The germline V gene has CDR1 SGHTA and CDR2 FQGNSA. The CDR3 nucleotides read TGTGCCAGCAGCTCCGGACGGGTCAATCAGCCCCAGCATTTT. Translating gives CASSSGRVNQPQHF. The variable domain in full, completed from reference TRBV7-2 and TRBJ1-5, reads GAGVSQSPSNKVTEKGKDVELRCDPISGHTALYWYRQSLGQGLEFLIYFQGNSAPDKSGLPSDRFSAERTGGSVSTLTIQRTQQEDSAVYLCASSSGRVNQPQHFGDGTRLSIL.

This chain joins TRBV12-3 or TRBV12-4 and TRBJ1-5; no clear D gene. The CDR3 runs to 15 residues. The germline V and J ends were trimmed by 4 bases and 3 bases, with 13 bases remaining between them. In nucleotides, the CDR3 is TGTGCCAGCAGTTCCCCCCCCAGTTACAATCAGCCCCAGCATTTT. Encoded protein: CASSSPPSYNQPQHF.